This T cell receptor (beta chain) was sequenced during a study of T cell responses to AZD1222 COVID-19 vaccine. Study information: Whether given at about 4 or about 12 weeks, second doses were pooled. Notes on the study in general: A reported finding is that nearly half of spike-specific TCRs target unmutated variant regions.

Points on this clone: Its antigen is currently unknown.

Germline V lookup: CDR1 KGHSH, CDR2 LQKENI. The CDR3 has 17 amino acids. The V segment lost 5 bases and the J segment 2 bases; nucleotides outside the gene matches: 8. Assay: immunoSEQ multiplex PCR; the TCRdb copy retains only in-frame clones and omits some. The sample carries about 140,000 clones, 80% to 95% recorded once. Sequenced here: peripheral blood, sampled on day 0 of AZD1222 vaccination. The V gene is TRBV18, the J gene TRBJ2-3; 12 bases agree with TRBD2. The sequence was collected from an adult in good health. CDR3 DNA: TGTGCCAGCTCAACCGGGACTAGCGGGCCCGCCACAGATACGCAGTATTTT. Its protein product is CASSTGTSGPATDTQYF.